This T cell receptor beta chain was obtained from a study of tumor-infiltrating lymphocytes in primary liver carcinoma. The CDR3 is 15 residues long. Germline V gene data show CDR1 as MGHRA and CDR2 as YSYEKL. Losses at the gene ends were 4 bases for V and 5 bases for J; bases not matched to a gene: 10. Starting material for RNA and DNA co-extraction consisted of roughly 19-30 mg of unsorted bulk tissue. Over 85% viable tumor cells were present in every tumor sample. With a constant-region primer, TCR beta cDNA was made from about 0.55 ug of total RNA. Sequencing libraries for TCR beta derived from three nested multiplex PCR rounds that used slightly modified ARM-PCR. PCR rounds one and two used TRBV1-TRBV30 forward primers with a C-beta reverse primer for about 9 cycles each. One entry per CDR3 protein results from TCRdb running MiXCR on the multiplex PCR reads. The sample includes about 50,000 distinct CDR3 sequences, approximately 80% of them seen just once.

Note on this clonotype: The conserved closing phenylalanine or tryptophan is absent in this CDR3, likely reflecting a read error.

Source material: liver tumor tissue from sampling region 5. Indicated subset: tumor region T5, tumor centre. The sequence was collected from a man aged 35 to 55 with primary liver carcinoma and hepatitis B virus infection. The rearrangement joins TRBV4-1 to TRBJ1-1; TRBD1 aligns across 7 bases. CDR3 in DNA: TGCGCCAGCAGCCGATCAGTGGAGGGACAGACTGAAGCTTTCTCT. Translated, it gives CASSRSVEGQTEAFS.